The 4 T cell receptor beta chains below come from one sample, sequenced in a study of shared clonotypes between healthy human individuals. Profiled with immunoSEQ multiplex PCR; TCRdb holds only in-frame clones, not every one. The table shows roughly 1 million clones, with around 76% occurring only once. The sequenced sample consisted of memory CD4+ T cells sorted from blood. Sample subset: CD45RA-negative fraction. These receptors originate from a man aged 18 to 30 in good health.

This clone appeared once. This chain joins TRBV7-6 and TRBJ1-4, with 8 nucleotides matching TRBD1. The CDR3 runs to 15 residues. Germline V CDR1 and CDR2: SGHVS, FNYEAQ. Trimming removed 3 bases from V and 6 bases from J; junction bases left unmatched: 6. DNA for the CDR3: TGTGCCAGCAGCTTCTCAGGGGGCGGGTATGAAAAACTGTTTTTT. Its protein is CASSFSGGGYEKLFF.

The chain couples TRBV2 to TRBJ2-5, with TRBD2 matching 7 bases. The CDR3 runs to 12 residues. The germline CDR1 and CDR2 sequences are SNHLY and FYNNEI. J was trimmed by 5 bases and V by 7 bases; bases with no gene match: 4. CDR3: CASTWGGETQYF. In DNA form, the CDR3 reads TGTGCCAGCACCTGGGGAGGGGAGACCCAGTACTTC.

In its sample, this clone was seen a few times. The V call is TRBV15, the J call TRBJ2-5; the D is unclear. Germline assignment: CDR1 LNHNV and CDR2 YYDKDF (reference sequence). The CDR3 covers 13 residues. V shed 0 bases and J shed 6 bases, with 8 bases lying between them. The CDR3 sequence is CATSREKGKTQYF. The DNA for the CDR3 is TGTGCCACCAGCAGAGAAAAGGGAAAGACCCAGTACTTC.

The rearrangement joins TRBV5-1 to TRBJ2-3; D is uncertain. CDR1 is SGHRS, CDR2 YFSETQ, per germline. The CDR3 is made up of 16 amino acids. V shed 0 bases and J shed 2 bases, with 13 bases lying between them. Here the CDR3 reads CASSLGGSVHTDTQYF. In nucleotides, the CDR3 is TGCGCCAGCAGCTTGGGTGGGTCCGTCCACACAGATACGCAGTATTTT. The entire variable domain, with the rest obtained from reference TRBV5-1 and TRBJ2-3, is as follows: KAGVTQTPRYLIKTRGQQVTLSCSPISGHRSVSWYQQTPGQGLQFLFEYFSETQRNKGNFPGRFSGRQFSNSRSEMNVSTLELGDSALYLCASSLGGSVHTDTQYFGPGTRLTVL.